A selection of T cell receptor beta chains follows, all from one sample in a study of CD4 T cells in relation to SARS-CoV-2 and coronaviruses. Produced via immunoSEQ multiplex PCR; TCRdb's table is partial and in-frame only. The sample holds some 69,000 clones, about 95% seen once. Sequenced sample: naive CD4+ T cells from PBMCs. These TCRs come from a human donor in good health. Each CDR3 is given with its conserved first and last residue. The D gene is left open where the match is weak.

len: 17
v_gene: TRBV27
d_gene: TRBD2
j_gene: TRBJ2-1
CDR3aa: CASSPQPGTSGNNEQFF

len: 16
v_gene: TRBV5-1
d_gene: TRBD1
j_gene: TRBJ1-2
CDR3aa: CASSLTPRGQNYGYTF

len: 17
v_gene: TRBV2
d_gene: -
j_gene: TRBJ2-2
CDR3aa: CASSETRGLTNTGELFF

len: 17
v_gene: TRBV4-2
d_gene: TRBD2
j_gene: TRBJ2-3
CDR3aa: CASSLGTSGRQGDTQYF

len: 9
v_gene: TRBV9
d_gene: -
j_gene: TRBJ1-5
CDR3aa: CGGWQPQHF

len: 13
v_gene: TRBV10-3
d_gene: -
j_gene: TRBJ2-7
CDR3aa: CAISEGQLYEQYF

len: 17
v_gene: TRBV19
d_gene: TRBD2
j_gene: TRBJ2-3
CDR3aa: CASSARTSGSFADTQYF

len: 20
v_gene: TRBV5-1
d_gene: TRBD2
j_gene: TRBJ2-1
CDR3aa: CASSLAYKASGRSSYNEQFF

len: 15
v_gene: TRBV19
d_gene: -
j_gene: TRBJ2-2
CDR3aa: CASSIGQSLAGELFF

len: 14
v_gene: TRBV11-2
d_gene: TRBD1
j_gene: TRBJ2-3
CDR3aa: CASRDRGGADTQYF

len: 13
v_gene: TRBV27
d_gene: -
j_gene: TRBJ2-5
CDR3aa: CASSFRGWEAQYF

len: 16
v_gene: TRBV9
d_gene: -
j_gene: TRBJ2-7
CDR3aa: CASSVGSGPNRYEQYF

len: 16
v_gene: TRBV6-4
d_gene: TRBD1
j_gene: TRBJ2-1
CDR3aa: CASSERPGQISNEQFF

len: 13
v_gene: TRBV7-8
d_gene: -
j_gene: TRBJ1-1
CDR3aa: CASSSGGDTEAFF

len: 16
v_gene: TRBV18
d_gene: -
j_gene: TRBJ2-7
CDR3aa: CASSPVPLAGTYEQYF

len: 14
v_gene: TRBV2
d_gene: TRBD1
j_gene: TRBJ1-2
CDR3aa: CASSEIGQAYGYTF

len: 16
v_gene: TRBV9
d_gene: TRBD1
j_gene: TRBJ1-1
CDR3aa: CASSPRTGDANTEAFF

len: 15
v_gene: TRBV11-1
d_gene: TRBD1
j_gene: TRBJ2-5
CDR3aa: CASSNRQGARETQYF